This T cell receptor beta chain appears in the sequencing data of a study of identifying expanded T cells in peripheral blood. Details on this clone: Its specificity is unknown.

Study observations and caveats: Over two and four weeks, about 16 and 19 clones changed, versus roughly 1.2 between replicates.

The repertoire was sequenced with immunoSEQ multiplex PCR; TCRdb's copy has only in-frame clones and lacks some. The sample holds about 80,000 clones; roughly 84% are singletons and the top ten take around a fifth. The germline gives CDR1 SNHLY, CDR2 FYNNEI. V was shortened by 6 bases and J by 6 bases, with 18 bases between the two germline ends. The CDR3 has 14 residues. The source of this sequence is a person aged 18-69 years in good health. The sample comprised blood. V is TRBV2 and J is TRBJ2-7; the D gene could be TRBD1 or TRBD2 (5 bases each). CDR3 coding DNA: TGTGCCAGCAGAGGGACCTCAACAGCAGGCGAGCAGTACTTC. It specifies CASRGTSTAGEQYF. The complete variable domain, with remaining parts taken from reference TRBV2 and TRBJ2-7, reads EPEVTQTPSHQVTQMGQEVILRCVPISNHLYFYWYRQILGQKVEFLVSFYNNEISEKSEIFDDQFSVERPDGSNFTLKIRSTKLEDSAMYFCASRGTSTAGEQYFGPGTRLTVT.